The sequence of this TCR beta chain was determined in a study of Ad26.COV2.S vaccination and SARS-CoV-2 variants. The CDR3 is 17 residues long. Germline V CDR1 and CDR2: LGHDT, YNNKEL (reference sequence). The germline V and J ends were trimmed by 0 bases and 0 bases, with 15 bases remaining between them. Treatment indicated: roughly 18 received Ad26.COV2.S at low or high dose, single or two shots; roughly five received placebo; per-sample allocation not given. Vaccine and placebo recipients were sampled on day 63 after the first injection. Measured with immunoSEQ multiplex PCR; TCRdb has only the in-frame clones, and not every one. The repertoire has around 370,000 clones, 85% of them found once; the top ten carry about 3.5%.

The rearrangement links TRBV3-1 (or the pseudogene TRBV3-2) to TRBJ2-7; D might be TRBD1 (7 bases). The sample in question was peripheral blood, obtained in a trial of Ad26.COV2.S vaccine versus placebo. This clonotype was obtained from a person between 18 and 65 years old who received the Ad26.COV2.S COVID-19 vaccine or a placebo. The CDR3 region has the DNA TGTGCCAGCAGCCAAGATTACGCAGGGGGGAGCTCCTACGAGCAGTACTTC. Encoded protein: CASSQDYAGGSSYEQYF.